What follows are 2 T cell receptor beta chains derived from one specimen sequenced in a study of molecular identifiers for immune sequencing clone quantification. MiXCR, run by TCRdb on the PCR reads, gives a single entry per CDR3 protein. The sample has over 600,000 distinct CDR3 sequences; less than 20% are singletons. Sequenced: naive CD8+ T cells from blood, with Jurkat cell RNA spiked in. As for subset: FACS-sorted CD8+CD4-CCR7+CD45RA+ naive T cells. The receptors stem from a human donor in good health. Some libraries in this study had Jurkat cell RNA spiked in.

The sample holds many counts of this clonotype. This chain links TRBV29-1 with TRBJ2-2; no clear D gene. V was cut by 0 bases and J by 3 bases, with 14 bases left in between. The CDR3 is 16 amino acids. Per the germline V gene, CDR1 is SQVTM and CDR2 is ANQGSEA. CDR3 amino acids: CSVEDLTRVDTGELFF. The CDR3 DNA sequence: TGCAGCGTTGAAGACCTAACCCGAGTGGACACCGGGGAGCTGTTTTTT.

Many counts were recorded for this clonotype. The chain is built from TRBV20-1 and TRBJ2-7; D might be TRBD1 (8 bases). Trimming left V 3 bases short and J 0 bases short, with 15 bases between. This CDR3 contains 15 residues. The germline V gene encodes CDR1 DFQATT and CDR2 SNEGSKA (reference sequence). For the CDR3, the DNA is TGCAGTGCTAGGGACAGGGACTATCTCTCCTACGAGCAGTACTTC. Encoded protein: CSARDRDYLSYEQYF.